The 11 T cell receptor beta chains presented below share a single source sample, sequenced in a study of beta chain features in type 1 diabetes. The study's findings and limits: Moderately but significantly shorter TCRB CDR3s were found in Type 1 diabetes patients in all four CD4+ subsets.

No antigen is known for these receptors. Since all of the isolated RNA was reverse transcribed, expressed TCRB transcripts were what got sequenced. Sequencing was performed with immunoSEQ multiplex PCR; in TCRdb, only in-frame clones are kept and a portion is missing. The sample lists around 160,000 clones, 7.5% to 9.5% occurring once. The specimen sequenced was central memory CD4+ T cells from blood. These receptors all stem from a woman in her late teens or twenties with type 1 diabetes.

The V call is TRBV18, the J call TRBJ1-4, with 7 bases matching TRBD1. Per germline, CDR1 KGHSH and CDR2 LQKENI. V shed 4 bases and J 4 bases; nucleotides not matched to a gene: 3. This CDR3 region has 14 residues. CDR3 nucleotides: TGTGCCAGCTCACAGACAGGGAGTAATGAAAAACTGTTTTTT. It specifies CASSQTGSNEKLFF.

Concerning this clone: Since a much larger clone is just one base distant, this may be a read error. The gene calls are TRBV28 and TRBJ2-7; D possibly corresponds to TRBD1 (5 bases). Germline CDR1 MDHEN, CDR2 SYDVKM. CDR3 length equals 11 residues. The ends were cut back, 6 bases at V and 3 bases at J, with 6 bases in the middle. This chain's CDR3 is CASRDNYEQYF. CDR3 nucleotides: TGTGCCAGCAGGGACAACTACGAGCAGTACTTC.

Only a few counts were recorded for this clone. This chain joins TRBV7-3 and TRBJ2-1; 7 nucleotides align to TRBD2. The CDR3 has 15 residues. Germline V gene data show CDR1 as SGHTA and CDR2 as FQGTGA. Trimming removed 5 bases from V and 8 bases from J; junction bases left unmatched: 12. CDR3 sequence: CASSLLGAGSDEQFF. In DNA, the CDR3 is TGTGCCAGCAGCCTCTTGGGAGCGGGATCAGATGAGCAGTTCTTC.

This clone turned up a few times. The chain links TRBV15 to TRBJ2-1; D perhaps matches TRBD2 (6 bases). V was shortened by 6 bases and J by 2 bases, with 11 bases between the two germline ends. This CDR3 is built from 14 residues. Germline V gene data show CDR1 as LNHNV and CDR2 as YYDKDF (reference sequence). The CDR3: CATRGGRTYNEQFF. The CDR3 coding sequence is TGTGCCACCAGGGGAGGCCGAACCTACAATGAGCAGTTCTTC.

This clone was seen more than once but under ten times. The V and J genes are TRBV27 and TRBJ2-7; 7 bases match TRBD1. V was clipped by 4 bases and J by 2 bases; unmatched bases: 8. The CDR3 contains 15 residues. Germline V gives CDR1 MNHEY, CDR2 SMNVEV (reference sequence). The CDR3 bases are TGTGCCAGCAGTTCCGACAGGGAAAAGGCCTACGAGCAGTACTTC. It translates to CASSSDREKAYEQYF.

This clone showed up just a few times. The chain is built from TRBV5-4 and TRBJ2-3; D possibly corresponds to TRBD2 (5 bases). The CDR3 consists of 15 residues. Trimming removed 4 bases from V and 0 bases from J, with 12 bases in between. The germline V gene has CDR1 SGHNT and CDR2 YYREEE (reference sequence). CDR3 coding DNA: TGTGCCAGCAGCCTGAGGGCTCCTAGCACAGATACGCAGTATTTT. It translates to CASSLRAPSTDTQYF.

The J gene is TRBJ2-1, the V gene TRBV19; D is perhaps TRBD2 (5 bases). The CDR3 is made up of 16 amino acids. The V and J ends lost 5 bases and 2 bases respectively, with 16 bases between them. Per the germline V gene, CDR1 is LNHDA and CDR2 is SQIVND (reference sequence). CDR3 nucleotides: TGTGCCAGTAGTGGACGGGAACAGACAACCTACAATGAGCAGTTCTTC. Its protein product is CASSGREQTTYNEQFF.

This chain uses TRBV6-5 with TRBJ1-4, with 8 positions matching TRBD1. The CDR3 has 12 residues. After removal of 1 base from V and 13 bases from J, the junction contained 2 bases not matched to a gene. In germline, CDR1 is MNHEY, CDR2 SVGAGI. The CDR3 reads CASSYLTGVLFF. The CDR3 DNA reads as TGTGCCAGCAGTTACTTGACAGGGGTACTGTTTTTT.

Only a few counts were recorded for this clone. The chain couples TRBV10-3 to TRBJ2-1, with TRBD2 as a possible D gene (6 bases). Germline V gene lookup returns CDR1 ENHRY and CDR2 SYGVKD. V was shortened by 6 bases and J by 11 bases, with 14 bases between the two germline ends. This CDR3 region has 12 residues. The CDR3 spells CAIRGGSFKQFF. Written as DNA, the CDR3 is TGTGCCATCAGGGGGGGAAGTTTTAAGCAGTTCTTC.

This clone was detected only a few times. V gene TRBV7-2 combines with J gene TRBJ2-7; TRBD2 matches 10 bases. Germline CDR1 and CDR2: SGHTA and FQGNSA. The J segment lost 3 bases and the V segment lost 5 bases, leaving 4 bases of the junction unmatched. This CDR3 is built from 14 residues. The chain's CDR3 is CASSPGLADYEQYF. The CDR3, as DNA: TGTGCCAGCAGCCCCGGACTAGCGGACTACGAGCAGTACTTC.

This clone was detected only a few times. The chain has TRBV11-2 and TRBJ2-5, with TRBD2 as a possible D gene (5 bases). Trimming left V 3 bases short and J 4 bases short, with 12 bases between. Germline assignment: CDR1 SGHAT and CDR2 FQNNGV. CDR3 size: 14 residues. Written as DNA, the CDR3 is TGTGCCAGCAGCTTGGCCCTGAGGGTAGAGACCCAGTACTTC. Its translation is CASSLALRVETQYF.